The clone carrying this TCR beta chain was seen many times. This record belongs to a study of blood T cells in healthy people across ages. Together with a sample-barcoded 5' primer, a J-beta primer mix was included in a second PCR lasting about 6 to 11 cycles. TCRdb ran MiXCR on the 5' RACE reads and lists one entry per CDR3 protein. This table has some 930,000 distinct CDR3 sequences, just under 30% appearing once. This CDR3 contains 15 residues. Germline values: CDR1 ENHRY, CDR2 SYGVKD. With V trimmed by 3 bases and J by 7 bases, 7 bases remained unmatched. These same data were also listed under a study on T cells of mothers and their children.

The chain recombines TRBV10-3 with TRBJ1-2; TRBD1 matches 11 bases. The origin of this receptor is a woman aged 40 to 50 in good health. Specimen: blood. In DNA form, the CDR3 reads TGTGCCATCAGTGACCCTGGACAGGGGGCTGGTGGCTACACCTTC. Translating it yields CAISDPGQGAGGYTF.